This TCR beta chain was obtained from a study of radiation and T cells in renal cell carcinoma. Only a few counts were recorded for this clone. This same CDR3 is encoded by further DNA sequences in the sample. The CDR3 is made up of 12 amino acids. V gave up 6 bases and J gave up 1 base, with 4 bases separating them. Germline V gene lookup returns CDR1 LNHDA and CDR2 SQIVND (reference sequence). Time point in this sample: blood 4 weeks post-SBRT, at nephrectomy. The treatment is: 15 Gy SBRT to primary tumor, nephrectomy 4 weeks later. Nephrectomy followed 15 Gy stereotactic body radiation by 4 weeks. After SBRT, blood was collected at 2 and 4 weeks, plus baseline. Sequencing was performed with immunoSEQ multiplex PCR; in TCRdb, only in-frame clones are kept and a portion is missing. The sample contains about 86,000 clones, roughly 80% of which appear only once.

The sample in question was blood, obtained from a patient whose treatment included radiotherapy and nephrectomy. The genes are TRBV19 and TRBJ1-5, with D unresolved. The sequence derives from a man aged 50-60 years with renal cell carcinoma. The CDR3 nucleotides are TGTGCCAGTAGGGGGAGCAATCAGCCCCAGCATTTT. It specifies CASRGSNQPQHF.